This entry describes one T cell receptor (beta chain). What it binds is not known. These data originate in a study of CD8 T cell repertoires and HIV-1 epitope variants. Study-wide background: Enriched T cells were co-cultured with equal numbers of autologous T cell-negative antigen-presenting cells. 1M T cells were kept uncultured as a baseline. Points from the study as a whole: Of some ten antigen-specific beta clonotypes, six appeared to cross-react with escape variants.

Sequencing of TCR beta CDR3 used immunoSEQ survey depth. Clones were read by immunoSEQ multiplex PCR, and TCRdb kept only the in-frame ones, dropping some. The sample includes roughly 100,000 clones, roughly 80% of them seen just once. V gave up 6 bases and J gave up 1 base; unmatched junction bases: 11. CDR3 size: 17 residues. CDR1 and CDR2 from the germline V gene are SGHVS and FNYEAQ. J is TRBJ2-2 and V is TRBV7-6; 7 bases align to TRBD1. The sequencing sample was made of uncultured baseline CD8+ T cells from peripheral blood mononuclear cells (PBMCs). The sequence came from a male donor with HIV. The CDR3 nucleotides are TGTGCCAGCAGAACCTATGGGGACAGATTGAACACCGGGGAGCTGTTTTTT. Translation gives CASRTYGDRLNTGELFF.